This record concerns one T cell receptor (beta chain) sequence. The CDR3 length is 14 residues. CDR1 and CDR2 from the germline V gene are SSHAT and FNYEAQ (reference sequence). For each CDR3 protein, TCRdb gives one entry from its re-call of the 5' RACE reads, without DNA. This listing includes fewer than 550,000 distinct CDR3 sequences. This sample was taken from a study of monozygotic twins with inflammatory bowel disease. Material: blood. The source of this sequence is a human donor with ulcerative colitis or Crohn's disease, or a healthy co-twin of an affected twin (not recorded which). The chain carries TRBV7-7 and TRBJ2-3; checking the TCRdb D call of TRBD2 is not possible without DNA. CDR3 loop: CASRRLGPADTQYF.